These T cell receptor beta chains were read from a single sample in a study of Ad26.COV2.S vaccination and SARS-CoV-2 variants. The repertoire was sequenced with immunoSEQ multiplex PCR; TCRdb's copy has only in-frame clones and lacks some. This table has about 350,000 clones, around nine tenths appearing once. Sequenced material: peripheral blood, taken in a trial of Ad26.COV2.S vaccine versus placebo. The receptors come from a person aged 18-65 years who received the Ad26.COV2.S COVID-19 vaccine or a placebo. Each CDR3 is given without its conserved first and last residue. Each record gives: V gene, D gene, CDR3 protein. D genes are given only for firm matches.

v_gene: TRBV11-2; d_gene: NA; CDR3aa: ASSSQPTDTQY
v_gene: TRBV28; d_gene: NA; CDR3aa: ASSITGGNQPQH
v_gene: TRBV28; d_gene: NA; CDR3aa: ASSLNVGQSNEKLF
v_gene: TRBV4-1; d_gene: NA; CDR3aa: ASSQHGLDEQY
v_gene: TRBV27; d_gene: TRBD1; CDR3aa: ASSFRSALTGTGRTGELF
v_gene: TRBV28; d_gene: NA; CDR3aa: ASTSVARSGYEQY
v_gene: TRBV6-2/TRBV6-3; d_gene: NA; CDR3aa: ASSHSSLSPSEQY
v_gene: TRBV3-1/TRBV3-2; d_gene: NA; CDR3aa: ASSRESHSSYEQY
v_gene: TRBV5-1; d_gene: TRBD1; CDR3aa: ASSPGTGPGEQY
v_gene: TRBV21-1; d_gene: NA; CDR3aa: ASSPLTGSSGNTIY
v_gene: TRBV12-3/TRBV12-4; d_gene: NA; CDR3aa: ASSLLTGNTIY
v_gene: TRBV11-2; d_gene: NA; CDR3aa: ASSLSLGHPSSYEQY
v_gene: TRBV19; d_gene: TRBD1; CDR3aa: ASGLSTGVNSPLH
v_gene: TRBV10-3; d_gene: NA; CDR3aa: AIRGSDYGYT
v_gene: TRBV6-6; d_gene: TRBD1; CDR3aa: ASSYSEGAVTEAF
v_gene: TRBV18; d_gene: NA; CDR3aa: ASSPVTDDNYGYT
v_gene: TRBV11-2; d_gene: NA; CDR3aa: ASRRLGTSGNTIY
v_gene: TRBV3-1/TRBV3-2; d_gene: NA; CDR3aa: ASSRNQGNEQY
v_gene: TRBV15; d_gene: TRBD1; CDR3aa: ATSRGAGGGIQY
v_gene: TRBV28; d_gene: TRBD1; CDR3aa: ASNGIGGQGASGELF
v_gene: TRBV10-3; d_gene: NA; CDR3aa: AIRDGQKTYEQY
v_gene: TRBV7-3; d_gene: TRBD1; CDR3aa: ASGTGEDTQY
v_gene: TRBV5-4; d_gene: NA; CDR3aa: ASSTPADEQF
v_gene: TRBV27; d_gene: TRBD2; CDR3aa: ASSLAGGPGEQF
v_gene: TRBV7-2; d_gene: NA; CDR3aa: ASSFQGDTQY
v_gene: TRBV19; d_gene: NA; CDR3aa: ASSRPQETQY
v_gene: TRBV11-2; d_gene: TRBD2; CDR3aa: ASSLTGGAETQY
v_gene: TRBV12-2; d_gene: NA; CDR3aa: ASRSPGTANEKLF
v_gene: TRBV14; d_gene: TRBD2; CDR3aa: ASSRTSGPQETQY
v_gene: TRBV29-1; d_gene: NA; CDR3aa: SVEEGKLF
v_gene: TRBV11-3; d_gene: NA; CDR3aa: ASSPGPRGEQF
v_gene: TRBV4-2; d_gene: TRBD2; CDR3aa: ASSFRDYTTDTQY
v_gene: TRBV28; d_gene: NA; CDR3aa: ASSSTAERTDTQY
v_gene: TRBV7-2; d_gene: TRBD2; CDR3aa: ASSLRPAGPPGDTQY
v_gene: TRBV5-5; d_gene: TRBD1; CDR3aa: ASSAGQGSQPQH
v_gene: TRBV21-1; d_gene: NA; CDR3aa: ASSHEGEPPSYEQY